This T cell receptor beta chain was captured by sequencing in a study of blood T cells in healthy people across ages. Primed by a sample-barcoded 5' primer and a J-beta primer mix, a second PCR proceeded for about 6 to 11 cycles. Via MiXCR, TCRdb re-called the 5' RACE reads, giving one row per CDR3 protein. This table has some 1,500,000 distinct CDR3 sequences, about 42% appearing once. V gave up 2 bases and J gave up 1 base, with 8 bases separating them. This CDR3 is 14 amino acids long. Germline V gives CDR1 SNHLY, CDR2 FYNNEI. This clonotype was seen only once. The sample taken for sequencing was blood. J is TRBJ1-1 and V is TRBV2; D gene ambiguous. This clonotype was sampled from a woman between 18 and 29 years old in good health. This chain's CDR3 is CASSELKGNTEAFF. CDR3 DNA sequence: TGTGCCAGCAGTGAACTAAAAGGGAACACTGAAGCTTTCTTT.